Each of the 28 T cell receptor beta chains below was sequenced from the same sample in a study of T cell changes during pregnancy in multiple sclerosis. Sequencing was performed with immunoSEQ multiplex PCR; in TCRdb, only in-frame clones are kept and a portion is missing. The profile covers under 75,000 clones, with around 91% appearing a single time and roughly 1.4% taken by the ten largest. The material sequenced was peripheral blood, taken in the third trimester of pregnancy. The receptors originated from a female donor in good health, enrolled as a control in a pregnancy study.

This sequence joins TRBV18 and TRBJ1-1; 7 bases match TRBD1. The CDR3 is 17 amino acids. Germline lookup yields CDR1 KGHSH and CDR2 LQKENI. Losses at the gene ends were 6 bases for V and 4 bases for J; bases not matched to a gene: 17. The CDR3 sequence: CASSSPGTDLRGTEAFF. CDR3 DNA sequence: TGTGCCAGCTCCTCCCCCGGGACAGATCTCAGGGGCACTGAAGCTTTCTTT.

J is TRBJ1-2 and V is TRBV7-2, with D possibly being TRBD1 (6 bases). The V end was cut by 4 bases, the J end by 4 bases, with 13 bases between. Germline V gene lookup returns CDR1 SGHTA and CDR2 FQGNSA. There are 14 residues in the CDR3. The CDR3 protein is CASSSIGTTYGYTF. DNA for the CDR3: TGTGCCAGCAGCTCCATCGGGACAACCTATGGCTACACCTTC.

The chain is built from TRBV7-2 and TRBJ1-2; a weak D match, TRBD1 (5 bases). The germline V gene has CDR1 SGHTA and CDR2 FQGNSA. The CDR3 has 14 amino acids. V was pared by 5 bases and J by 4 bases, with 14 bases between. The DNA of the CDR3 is TGTGCCAGCAGCCCACGGGGGGGGTTCTATGGCTACACCTTC. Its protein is CASSPRGGFYGYTF.

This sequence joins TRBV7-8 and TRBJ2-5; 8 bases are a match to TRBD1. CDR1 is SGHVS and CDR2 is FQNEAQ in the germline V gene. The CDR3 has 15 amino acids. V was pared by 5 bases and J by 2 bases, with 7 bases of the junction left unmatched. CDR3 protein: CASSESRDRQETQYF. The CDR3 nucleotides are TGTGCCAGCAGCGAATCAAGGGACAGGCAAGAGACCCAGTACTTC.

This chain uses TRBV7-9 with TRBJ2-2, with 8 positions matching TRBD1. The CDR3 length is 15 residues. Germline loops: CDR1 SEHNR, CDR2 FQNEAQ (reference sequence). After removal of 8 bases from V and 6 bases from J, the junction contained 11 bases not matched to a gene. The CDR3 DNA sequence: TGTGCCAGCCGCCACAGGACAGGGAGCGCCGGGGAGCTGTTTTTT. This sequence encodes CASRHRTGSAGELFF.

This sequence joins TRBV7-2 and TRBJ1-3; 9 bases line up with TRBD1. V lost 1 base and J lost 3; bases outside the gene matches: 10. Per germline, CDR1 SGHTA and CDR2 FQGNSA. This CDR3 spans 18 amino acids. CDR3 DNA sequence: TGTGCCAGCAGCTTAGTTGCCGGGACAGGGACTTTTGGAAACACCATATATTTT. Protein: CASSLVAGTGTFGNTIYF.

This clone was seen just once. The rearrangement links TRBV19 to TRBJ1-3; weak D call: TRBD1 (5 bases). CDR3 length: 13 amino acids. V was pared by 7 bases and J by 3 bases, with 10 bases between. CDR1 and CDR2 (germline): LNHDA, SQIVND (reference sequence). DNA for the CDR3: TGTGCCAGTAATAGGGGTCTTGGAAACACCATATATTTT. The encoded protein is CASNRGLGNTIYF.

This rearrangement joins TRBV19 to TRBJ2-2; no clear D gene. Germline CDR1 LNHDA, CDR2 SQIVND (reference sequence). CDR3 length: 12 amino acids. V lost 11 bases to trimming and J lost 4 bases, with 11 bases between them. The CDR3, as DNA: TGTGCCTCAAACCCAGTCACCGGGGAGCTGTTTTTT. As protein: CASNPVTGELFF.

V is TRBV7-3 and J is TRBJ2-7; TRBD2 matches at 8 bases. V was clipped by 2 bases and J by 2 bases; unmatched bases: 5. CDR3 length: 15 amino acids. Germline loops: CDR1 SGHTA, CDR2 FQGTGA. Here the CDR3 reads CASSLFPGGAYEQYF. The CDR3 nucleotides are TGTGCCAGCAGCTTATTCCCCGGGGGGGCCTACGAGCAGTACTTC. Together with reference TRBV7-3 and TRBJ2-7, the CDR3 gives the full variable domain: GAGVSQTPSNKVTEKGKYVELRCDPISGHTALYWYRQSLGQGPEFLIYFQGTGAADDSGLPNDRFFAVRPEGSVSTLKIQRTERGDSAVYLCASSLFPGGAYEQYFGPGTRLTVT.

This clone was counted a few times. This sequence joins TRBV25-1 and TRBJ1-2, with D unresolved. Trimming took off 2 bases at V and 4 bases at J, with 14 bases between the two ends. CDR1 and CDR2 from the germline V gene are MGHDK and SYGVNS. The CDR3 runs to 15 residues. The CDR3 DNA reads TGTGCCAGCAGTGAAGGCGGCAGTCGGGGCTATGGCTACACCTTC. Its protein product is CASSEGGSRGYGYTF.

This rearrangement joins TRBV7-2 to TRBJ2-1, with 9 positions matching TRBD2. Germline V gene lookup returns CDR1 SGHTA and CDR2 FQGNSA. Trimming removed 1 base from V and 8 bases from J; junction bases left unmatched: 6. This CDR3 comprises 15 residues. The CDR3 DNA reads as TGTGCCAGCAGCTTAGGCGGGGGGGCGGGCTATGAGCAGTTCTTC. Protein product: CASSLGGGAGYEQFF.

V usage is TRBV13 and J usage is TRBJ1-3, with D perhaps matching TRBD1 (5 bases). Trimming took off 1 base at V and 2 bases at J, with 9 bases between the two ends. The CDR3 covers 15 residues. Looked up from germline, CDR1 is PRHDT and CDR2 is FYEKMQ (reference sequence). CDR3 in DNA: TGTGCCAGCAGCTTAGTCAGGGATCCTGGAAACACCATATATTTT. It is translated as CASSLVRDPGNTIYF.

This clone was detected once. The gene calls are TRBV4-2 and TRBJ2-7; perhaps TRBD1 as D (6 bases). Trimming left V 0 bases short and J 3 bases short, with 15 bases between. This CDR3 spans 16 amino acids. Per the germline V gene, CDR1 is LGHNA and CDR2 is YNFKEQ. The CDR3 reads CASSQDPNRVLYEQYF. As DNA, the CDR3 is TGTGCCAGCAGCCAAGATCCCAACAGGGTTCTCTACGAGCAGTACTTC.

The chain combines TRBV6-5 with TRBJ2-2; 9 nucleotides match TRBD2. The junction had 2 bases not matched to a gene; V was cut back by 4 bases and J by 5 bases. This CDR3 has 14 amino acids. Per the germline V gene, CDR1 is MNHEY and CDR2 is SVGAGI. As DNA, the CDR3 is TGTGCCAGCAGTTGGAGCGGGGGGACCGGGGAGCTGTTTTTT. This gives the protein CASSWSGGTGELFF.

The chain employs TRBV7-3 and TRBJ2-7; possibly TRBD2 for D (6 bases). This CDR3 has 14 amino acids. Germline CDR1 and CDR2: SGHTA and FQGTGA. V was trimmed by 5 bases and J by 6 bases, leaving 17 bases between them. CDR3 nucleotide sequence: TGTGCCAGCAGCCCTACGGGACTTTTAATCGAGCAGTACTTC. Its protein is CASSPTGLLIEQYF.

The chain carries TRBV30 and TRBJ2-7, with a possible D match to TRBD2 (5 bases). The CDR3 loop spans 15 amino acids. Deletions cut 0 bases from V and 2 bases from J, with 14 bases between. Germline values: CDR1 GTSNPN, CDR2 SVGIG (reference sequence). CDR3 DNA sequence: TGTGCCTGGAGTGTACCCGGGGTCGGGGCCTACGAGCAGTACTTC. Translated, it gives CAWSVPGVGAYEQYF.

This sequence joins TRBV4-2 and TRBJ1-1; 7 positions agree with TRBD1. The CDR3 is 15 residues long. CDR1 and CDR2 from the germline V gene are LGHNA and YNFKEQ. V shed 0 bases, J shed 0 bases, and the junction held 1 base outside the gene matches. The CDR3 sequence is CASSQEGTVNTEAFF. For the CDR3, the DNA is TGTGCCAGCAGCCAAGAGGGGACAGTGAACACTGAAGCTTTCTTT.

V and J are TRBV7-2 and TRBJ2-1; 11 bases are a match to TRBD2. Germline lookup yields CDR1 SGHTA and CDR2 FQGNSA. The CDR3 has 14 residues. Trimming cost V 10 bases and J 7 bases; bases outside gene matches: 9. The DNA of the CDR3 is TGTGCCACCGCGAGGGGACTAGCGGTGAATGAGCAGTTCTTC. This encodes CATARGLAVNEQFF.

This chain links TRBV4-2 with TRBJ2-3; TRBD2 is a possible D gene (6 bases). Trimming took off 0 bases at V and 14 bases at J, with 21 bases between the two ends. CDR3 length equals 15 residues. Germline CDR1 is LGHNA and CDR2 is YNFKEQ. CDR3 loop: CASSQDSGGNPRGYF. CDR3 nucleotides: TGTGCCAGCAGCCAAGATTCAGGAGGGAACCCCCGTGGGTATTTT.

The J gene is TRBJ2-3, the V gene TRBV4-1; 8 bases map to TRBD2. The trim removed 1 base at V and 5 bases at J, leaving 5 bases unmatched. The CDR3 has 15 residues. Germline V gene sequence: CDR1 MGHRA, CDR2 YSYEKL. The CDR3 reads CASSQATGGRDTQYF. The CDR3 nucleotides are TGCGCCAGCAGCCAAGCGACGGGGGGGAGAGATACGCAGTATTTT.

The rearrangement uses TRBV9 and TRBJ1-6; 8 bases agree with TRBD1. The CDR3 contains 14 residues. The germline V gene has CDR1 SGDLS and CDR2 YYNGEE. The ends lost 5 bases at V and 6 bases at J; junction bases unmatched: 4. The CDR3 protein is CASSGQGANSPLHF. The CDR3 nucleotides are TGTGCCAGCAGTGGTCAGGGGGCTAATTCACCCCTCCACTTT.

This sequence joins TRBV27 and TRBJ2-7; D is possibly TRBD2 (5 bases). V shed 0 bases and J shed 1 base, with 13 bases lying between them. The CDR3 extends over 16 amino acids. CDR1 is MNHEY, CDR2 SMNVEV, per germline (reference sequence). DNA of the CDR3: TGTGCCAGCAGTTTATCGCCGGGGTTCGGTTCCTACGAGCAGTACTTC. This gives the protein CASSLSPGFGSYEQYF.

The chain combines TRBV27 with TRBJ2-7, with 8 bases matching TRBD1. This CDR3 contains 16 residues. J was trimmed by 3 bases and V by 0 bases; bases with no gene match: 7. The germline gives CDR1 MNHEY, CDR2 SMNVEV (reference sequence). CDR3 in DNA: TGTGCCAGCAGTTTATCTTCCGGGACAGGCAACTACGAGCAGTACTTC. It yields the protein CASSLSSGTGNYEQYF.

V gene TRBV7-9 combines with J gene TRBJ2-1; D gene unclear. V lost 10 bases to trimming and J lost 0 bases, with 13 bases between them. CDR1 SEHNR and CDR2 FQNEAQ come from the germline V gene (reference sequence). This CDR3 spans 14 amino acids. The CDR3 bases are TGTGCCACCGACACTTTGAGCTCCTACAATGAGCAGTTCTTC. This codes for CATDTLSSYNEQFF.

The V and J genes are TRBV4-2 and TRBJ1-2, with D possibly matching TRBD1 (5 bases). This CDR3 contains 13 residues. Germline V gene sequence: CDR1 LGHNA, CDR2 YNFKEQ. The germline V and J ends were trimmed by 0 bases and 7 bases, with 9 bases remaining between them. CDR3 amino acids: CASSQDRGGGYTF. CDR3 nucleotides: TGTGCCAGCAGCCAAGATCGCGGGGGTGGCTACACCTTC.

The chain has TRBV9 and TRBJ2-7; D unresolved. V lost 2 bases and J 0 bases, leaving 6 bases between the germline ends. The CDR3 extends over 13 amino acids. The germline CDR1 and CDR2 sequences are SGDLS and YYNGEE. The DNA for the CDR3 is TGTGCCAGCAGCGTTGGGCCCTCCTACGAGCAGTACTTC. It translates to CASSVGPSYEQYF.

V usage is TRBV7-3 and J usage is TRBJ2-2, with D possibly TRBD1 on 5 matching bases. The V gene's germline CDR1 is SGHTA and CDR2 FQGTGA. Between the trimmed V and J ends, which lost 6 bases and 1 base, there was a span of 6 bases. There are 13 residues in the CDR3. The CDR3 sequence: CASRQGNTGELFF. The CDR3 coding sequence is TGTGCCAGCAGGCAGGGGAACACCGGGGAGCTGTTTTTT.

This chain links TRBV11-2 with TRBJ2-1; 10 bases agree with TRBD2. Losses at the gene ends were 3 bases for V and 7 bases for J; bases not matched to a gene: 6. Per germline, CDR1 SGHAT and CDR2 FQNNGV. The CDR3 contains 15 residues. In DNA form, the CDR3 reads TGTGCCAGCAGCTTCAGCGGGGGGGCCGGGAATGAGCAGTTCTTC. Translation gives CASSFSGGAGNEQFF.